The following is a T cell receptor (beta chain) sequence with its context. The data were taken from a study of technical replicates of blood from several donors. CDR1 and CDR2 from the germline V gene are WNHNN and SYGVQD (reference sequence). Trimming left V 3 bases short and J 2 bases short, with 8 bases between. The CDR3 has 15 residues. Clones were read by immunoSEQ multiplex PCR, and TCRdb kept only the in-frame ones, dropping some. The sample has about 70,000 clones; nearly 98% are singletons. The TCR originated in a human donor in good health. J is TRBJ2-6 and V is TRBV10-1; D is unclear. The sample consisted of T cells isolated from PBMCs. The CDR3 DNA reads TGCGCCAGCAGTGACCACAAACCTGGGGCCAACGTCCTGACTTTC. Amino acids: CASSDHKPGANVLTF.